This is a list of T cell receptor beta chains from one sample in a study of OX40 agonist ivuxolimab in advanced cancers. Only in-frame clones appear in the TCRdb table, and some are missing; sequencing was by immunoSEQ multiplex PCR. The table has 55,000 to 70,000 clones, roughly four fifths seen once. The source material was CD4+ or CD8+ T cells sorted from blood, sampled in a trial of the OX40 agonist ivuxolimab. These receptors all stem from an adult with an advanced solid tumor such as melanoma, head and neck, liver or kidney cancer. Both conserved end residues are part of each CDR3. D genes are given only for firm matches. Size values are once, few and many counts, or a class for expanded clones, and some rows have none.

CASSSYRVTEAFF,TGTGCCAGCAGCTCGTACAGGGTCACTGAAGCTTTCTTT,-,-,TRBV27,TRBJ1-1
CASSRQDRGNSGANVLTF,TGTGCCAGCAGCCGACAGGACAGGGGGAACTCTGGGGCCAACGTCCTGACTTTC,TRBD1,-,TRBV4-2,TRBJ2-6
CASSVDAGGLADTQYF,TGTGCCAGCAGCGTAGATGCGGGGGGGCTCGCAGATACGCAGTATTTT,TRBD2,-,TRBV9,TRBJ2-3
CASRYRGRRFADTQYF,TGTGCCAGCAGATACAGGGGGCGCCGGTTCGCAGATACGCAGTATTTT,TRBD1,-,TRBV2,TRBJ2-3
CASSLQANSPLHF,TGTGCCAGCAGCCTACAGGCGAATTCACCCCTCCACTTT,-,-,TRBV16,TRBJ1-6
CASTFNEKLFF,TGCGCCAGCACTTTCAATGAAAAACTGTTTTTT,-,-,TRBV10-2,TRBJ1-4
CASSPPGGGGFNEQFF,TGTGCCAGCTCACCCCCTGGCGGCGGGGGGTTCAATGAGCAGTTCTTC,TRBD2,-,TRBV18,TRBJ2-1
CATSGTGGFNEQFF,TGCGCCACCTCCGGGACAGGGGGCTTTAATGAGCAGTTCTTC,TRBD1,-,TRBV5-1,TRBJ2-1
CAWVQGQGFRETQYF,TGTGCCTGGGTCCAGGGACAGGGGTTCCGAGAGACCCAGTACTTC,TRBD1,-,TRBV30,TRBJ2-5
CASGSDRGNTEAFF,TGCGCCAGCGGCTCCGACAGGGGTAACACTGAAGCTTTCTTT,TRBD1,-,TRBV5-1,TRBJ1-1
CASSLRLSNTGELFF,TGCGCCAGCAGCTTAAGACTATCCAACACCGGGGAGCTGTTTTTT,-,-,TRBV5-1,TRBJ2-2
CASSSSGGDQTQYF,TGTGCCAGCAGCTCTAGCGGGGGGGATCAGACCCAGTACTTC,TRBD2,-,TRBV7-9,TRBJ2-5
CASSLALAYEQYF,TGTGCCAGCAGCTTGGCCCTGGCCTACGAGCAGTACTTC,-,-,TRBV5-5,TRBJ2-7
CASSQETGTSGGITDTQYF,TGCGCCAGCAGCCAAGAAACCGGGACTAGCGGGGGTATCACAGATACGCAGTATTTT,TRBD2,-,TRBV4-1,TRBJ2-3
CATSRVGRVTDYGYTF,TGTGCCACCAGCAGAGTAGGCAGGGTGACGGACTATGGCTACACCTTC,-,-,TRBV15,TRBJ1-2
CASSSRTSTDTQYF,TGCGCCAGCAGCTCAAGGACTAGCACAGATACGCAGTATTTT,-,-,TRBV5-1,TRBJ2-3
CASSRGRLNSYEQYF,TGTGCCAGCAGTCGAGGCAGGCTGAACTCCTACGAGCAGTACTTC,-,-,TRBV6-6,TRBJ2-7
CASSNLRGGPGELFF,TGTGCCAGCAGCAACCTTCGGGGGGGCCCCGGGGAGCTGTTTTTT,TRBD2,-,TRBV14,TRBJ2-2
CSVDQGYTGELFF,TGCAGCGTTGATCAGGGTTACACCGGGGAGCTGTTTTTT,-,-,TRBV29-1,TRBJ2-2
CATSNEGPATNEKLFF,TGTGCCACCAGCAATGAGGGCCCCGCAACTAATGAAAAACTGTTTTTT,-,-,TRBV15,TRBJ1-4
CSVELAWGRETQYF,TGCAGCGTTGAGCTCGCCTGGGGGCGGGAGACCCAGTACTTC,-,-,TRBV29-1,TRBJ2-5
CASSYSGSKQFF,TGTGCCAGCAGTTACTCCGGGAGTAAGCAGTTCTTC,-,-,TRBV6-5,TRBJ2-1
CASSQDAGTGTDTQYF,TGCGCCAGCAGCCAAGACGCAGGGACAGGCACAGATACGCAGTATTTT,TRBD1,-,TRBV4-1,TRBJ2-3
CASTAGRPRAKNIQYF,TGTGCCAGCACTGCGGGCCGCCCCAGGGCCAAAAACATTCAGTACTTC,-,-,TRBV2,TRBJ2-4
CASSLRGGGETQYF,TGTGCCAGCAGCCTGAGAGGGGGAGGGGAGACCCAGTACTTC,-,-,TRBV14,TRBJ2-5
CASSESGGYSGNTIYF,TGCGCCAGCAGTGAGTCAGGAGGGTACTCTGGAAACACCATATATTTT,-,once,TRBV10-2,TRBJ1-3
CASSLPGQGKLFF,TGTGCCAGCAGCCTCCCGGGACAGGGAAAACTGTTTTTT,TRBD1,few,TRBV5-6,TRBJ1-4
CASSDARTGGYGYTF,TGTGCCAGTAGTGACGCGCGGACAGGGGGCTATGGCTACACCTTC,TRBD1,-,TRBV19,TRBJ1-2
CASRAGGTEAFF,TGTGCCAGTAGGGCAGGGGGCACTGAAGCTTTCTTT,TRBD1,once,TRBV19,TRBJ1-1
CASSQGQDNEKLFF,TGTGCCAGCAGCCAAGGACAGGATAATGAAAAACTGTTTTTT,-,-,TRBV4-2,TRBJ1-4
CATSRGGTGREKLFF,TGTGCCACCAGCAGAGGCGGGACAGGGCGTGAAAAACTGTTTTTT,TRBD1,-,TRBV15,TRBJ1-4
CASSLALSGGYTF,TGTGCCAGCAGCTTAGCTCTTTCTGGCGGCTACACCTTC,-,once,TRBV7-2,TRBJ1-2
CASNYIALAGGKEQFF,TGTGCCAGCAACTATATCGCGCTAGCGGGGGGAAAGGAGCAGTTCTTC,TRBD2,-,TRBV7-8,TRBJ2-1
CASSIGQGPLQETQYF,TGTGCCAGTAGTATTGGACAGGGCCCCCTCCAGGAGACCCAGTACTTC,TRBD1,-,TRBV19,TRBJ2-5